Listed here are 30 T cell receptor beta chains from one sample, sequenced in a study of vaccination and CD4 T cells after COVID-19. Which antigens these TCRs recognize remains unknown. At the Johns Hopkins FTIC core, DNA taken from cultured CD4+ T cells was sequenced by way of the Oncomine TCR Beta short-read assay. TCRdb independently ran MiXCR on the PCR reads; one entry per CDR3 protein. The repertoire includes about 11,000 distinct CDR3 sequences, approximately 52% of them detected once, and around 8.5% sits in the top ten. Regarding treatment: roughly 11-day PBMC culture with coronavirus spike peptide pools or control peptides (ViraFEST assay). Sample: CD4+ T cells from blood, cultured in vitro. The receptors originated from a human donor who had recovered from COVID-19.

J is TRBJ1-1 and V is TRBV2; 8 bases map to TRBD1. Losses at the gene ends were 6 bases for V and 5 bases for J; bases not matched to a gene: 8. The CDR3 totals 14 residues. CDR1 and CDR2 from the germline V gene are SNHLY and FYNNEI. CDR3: CASRDQGALTEAFF. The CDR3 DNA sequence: TGTGCCAGCAGAGATCAGGGGGCCCTAACTGAAGCTTTCTTT.

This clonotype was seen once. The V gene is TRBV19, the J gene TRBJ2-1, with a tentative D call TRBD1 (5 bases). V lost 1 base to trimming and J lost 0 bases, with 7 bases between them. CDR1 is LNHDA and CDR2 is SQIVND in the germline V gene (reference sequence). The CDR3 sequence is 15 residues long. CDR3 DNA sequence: TGTGCCAGTAGTATAGGACAGAACTCCTACAATGAGCAGTTCTTC. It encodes CASSIGQNSYNEQFF.

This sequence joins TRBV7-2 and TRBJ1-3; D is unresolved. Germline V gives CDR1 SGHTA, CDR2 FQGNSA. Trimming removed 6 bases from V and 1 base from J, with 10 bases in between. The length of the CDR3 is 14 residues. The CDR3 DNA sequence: TGTGCCAGCAGTCTAATGGTGTCTGGAAACACCATATATTTT. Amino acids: CASSLMVSGNTIYF.

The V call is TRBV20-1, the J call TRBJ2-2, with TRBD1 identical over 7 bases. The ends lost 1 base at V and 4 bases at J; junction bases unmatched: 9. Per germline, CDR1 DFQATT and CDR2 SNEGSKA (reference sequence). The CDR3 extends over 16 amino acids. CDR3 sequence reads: CSARGRVQGLTGELFF. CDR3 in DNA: TGCAGTGCTAGAGGGCGGGTACAGGGGCTCACCGGGGAGCTGTTTTTT.

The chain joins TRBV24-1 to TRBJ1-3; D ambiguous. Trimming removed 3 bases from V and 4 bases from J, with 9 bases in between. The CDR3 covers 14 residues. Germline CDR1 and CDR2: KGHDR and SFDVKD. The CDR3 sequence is CATSDPSGGNTIYF. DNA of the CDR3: TGTGCCACCAGTGATCCCTCTGGGGGAAACACCATATATTTT.

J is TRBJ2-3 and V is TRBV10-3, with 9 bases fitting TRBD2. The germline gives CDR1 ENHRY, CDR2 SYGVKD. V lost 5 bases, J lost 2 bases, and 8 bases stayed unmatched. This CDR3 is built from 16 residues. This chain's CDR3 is CAISTASGTLTDTQYF. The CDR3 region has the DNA TGTGCCATCAGTACGGCTAGCGGGACACTCACAGATACGCAGTATTTT.

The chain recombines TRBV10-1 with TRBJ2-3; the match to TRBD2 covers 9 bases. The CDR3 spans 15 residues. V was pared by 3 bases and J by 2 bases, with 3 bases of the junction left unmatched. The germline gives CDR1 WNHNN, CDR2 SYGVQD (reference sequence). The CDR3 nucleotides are TGCGCCAGCAGTGATAGCGGGGGAAACACAGATACGCAGTATTTT. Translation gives CASSDSGGNTDTQYF.

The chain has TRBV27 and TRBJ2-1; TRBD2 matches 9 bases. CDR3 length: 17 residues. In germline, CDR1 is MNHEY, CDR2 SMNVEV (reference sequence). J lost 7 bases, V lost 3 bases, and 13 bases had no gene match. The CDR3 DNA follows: TGTGCCAGCAGTTTTTTATCGTCGAGCGGGGGGATAAATGAGCAGTTCTTC. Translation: CASSFLSSSGGINEQFF.

CDR3 nucleotide sequence: TGTGCCAGCAAGGCAGGGGAGGCACCCCTCCACTTT. Translated: CASKAGEAPLHF. The chain links TRBV6-1 to TRBJ1-6; weak D call: TRBD1 (6 bases). The CDR3 runs 12 residues. The V and J ends lost 7 bases and 11 bases respectively, with 12 bases between them. Germline V gene lookup returns CDR1 MNHNS and CDR2 SASEGT.

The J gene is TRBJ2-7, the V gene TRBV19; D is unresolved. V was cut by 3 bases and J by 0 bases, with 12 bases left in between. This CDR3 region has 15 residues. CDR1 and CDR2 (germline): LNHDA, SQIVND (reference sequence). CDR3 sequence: CASSIEFVSSYEQYF. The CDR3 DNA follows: TGTGCCAGTAGTATTGAATTCGTCTCCTCCTACGAGCAGTACTTC.

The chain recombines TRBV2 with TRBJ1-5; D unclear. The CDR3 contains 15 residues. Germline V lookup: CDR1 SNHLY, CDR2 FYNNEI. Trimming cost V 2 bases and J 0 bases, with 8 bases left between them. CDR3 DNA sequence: TGTGCCAGCAGTGAACTACAGCATAGCAATCAGCCCCAGCATTTT. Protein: CASSELQHSNQPQHF.

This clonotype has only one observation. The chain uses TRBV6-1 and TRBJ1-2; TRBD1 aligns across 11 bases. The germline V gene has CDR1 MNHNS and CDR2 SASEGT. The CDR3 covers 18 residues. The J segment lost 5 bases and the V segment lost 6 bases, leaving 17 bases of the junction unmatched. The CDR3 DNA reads TGTGCCAGCAGCTCTAAAAGGGACAGGGGGGTTTGGAAATATGGCTACACCTTC. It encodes CASSSKRDRGVWKYGYTF.

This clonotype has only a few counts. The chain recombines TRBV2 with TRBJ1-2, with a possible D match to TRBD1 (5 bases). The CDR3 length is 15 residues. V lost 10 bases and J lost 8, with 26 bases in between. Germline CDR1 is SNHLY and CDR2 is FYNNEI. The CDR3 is CATRGWGEGPEGYTF. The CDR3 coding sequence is TGTGCCACCCGTGGGTGGGGCGAGGGCCCCGAGGGCTACACCTTC.

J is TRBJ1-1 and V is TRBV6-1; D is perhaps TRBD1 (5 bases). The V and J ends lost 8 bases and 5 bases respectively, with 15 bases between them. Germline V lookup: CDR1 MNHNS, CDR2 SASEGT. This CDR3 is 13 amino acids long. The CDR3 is CASGEQGGTEAFF. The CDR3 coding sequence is TGTGCCAGCGGAGAGCAGGGAGGTACTGAAGCTTTCTTT.

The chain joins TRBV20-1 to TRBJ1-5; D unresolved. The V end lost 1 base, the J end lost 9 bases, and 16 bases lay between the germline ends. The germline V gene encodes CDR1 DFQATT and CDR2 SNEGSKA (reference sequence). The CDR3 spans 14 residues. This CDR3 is CSARARFGEGPQHF. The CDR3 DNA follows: TGCAGTGCTAGAGCCAGATTCGGGGAAGGGCCCCAGCATTTT.

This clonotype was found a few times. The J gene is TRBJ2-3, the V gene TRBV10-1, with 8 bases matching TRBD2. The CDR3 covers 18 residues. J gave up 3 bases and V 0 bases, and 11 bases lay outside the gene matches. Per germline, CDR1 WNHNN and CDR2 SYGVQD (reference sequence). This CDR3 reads CASSESKLRGGGTDTQYF. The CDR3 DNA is TGCGCCAGCAGTGAGTCGAAGTTAAGAGGCGGGGGGACAGATACGCAGTATTTT.

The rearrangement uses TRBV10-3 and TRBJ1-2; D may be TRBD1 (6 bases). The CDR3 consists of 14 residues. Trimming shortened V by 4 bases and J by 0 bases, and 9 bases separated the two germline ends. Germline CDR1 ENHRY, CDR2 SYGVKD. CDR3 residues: CAISARQANYGYTF. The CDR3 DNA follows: TGTGCCATCAGTGCGAGACAGGCTAACTATGGCTACACCTTC.

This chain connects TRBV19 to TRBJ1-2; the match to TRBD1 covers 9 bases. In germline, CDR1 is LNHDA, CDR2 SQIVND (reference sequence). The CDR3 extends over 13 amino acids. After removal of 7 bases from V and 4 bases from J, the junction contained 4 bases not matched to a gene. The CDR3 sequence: CASMGTGIYGYTF. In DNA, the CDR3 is TGTGCCAGTATGGGGACAGGGATCTATGGCTACACCTTC.

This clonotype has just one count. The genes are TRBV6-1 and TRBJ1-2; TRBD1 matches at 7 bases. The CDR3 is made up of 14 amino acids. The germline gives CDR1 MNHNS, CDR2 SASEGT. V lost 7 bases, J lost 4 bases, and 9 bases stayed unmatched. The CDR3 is CASIPGQVGYGYTF. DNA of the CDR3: TGTGCCAGCATCCCAGGACAGGTCGGCTATGGCTACACCTTC.

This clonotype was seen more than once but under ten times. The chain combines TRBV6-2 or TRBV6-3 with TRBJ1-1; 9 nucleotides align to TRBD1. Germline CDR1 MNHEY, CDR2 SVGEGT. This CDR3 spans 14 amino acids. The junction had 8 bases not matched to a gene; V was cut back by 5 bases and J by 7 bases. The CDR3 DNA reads TGTGCCAGCAGTGACCCGGGACAGGGCGGTGAAGCTTTCTTT. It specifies CASSDPGQGGEAFF.

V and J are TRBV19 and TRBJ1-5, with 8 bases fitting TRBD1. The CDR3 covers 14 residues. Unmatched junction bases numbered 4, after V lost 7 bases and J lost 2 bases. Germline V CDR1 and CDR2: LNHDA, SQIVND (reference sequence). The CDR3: CASTSTGGNQPQHF. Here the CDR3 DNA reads TGTGCCAGTACCTCGACAGGGGGCAATCAGCCCCAGCATTTT.

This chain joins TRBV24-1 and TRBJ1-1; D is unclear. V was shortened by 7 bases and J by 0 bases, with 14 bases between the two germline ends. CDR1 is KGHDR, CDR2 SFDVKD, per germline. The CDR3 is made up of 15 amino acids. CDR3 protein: CATRASEGMNTEAFF. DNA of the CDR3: TGTGCCACCAGGGCGTCTGAGGGTATGAACACTGAAGCTTTCTTT.

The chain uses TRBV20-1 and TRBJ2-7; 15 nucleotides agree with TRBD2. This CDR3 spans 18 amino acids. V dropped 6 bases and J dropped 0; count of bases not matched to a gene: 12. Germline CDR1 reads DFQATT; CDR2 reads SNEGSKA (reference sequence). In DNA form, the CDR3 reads TGCAGTGCGGTCAAGTCGGGACTAGCGGGGGGCGGCTCCTACGAGCAGTACTTC. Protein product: CSAVKSGLAGGGSYEQYF.

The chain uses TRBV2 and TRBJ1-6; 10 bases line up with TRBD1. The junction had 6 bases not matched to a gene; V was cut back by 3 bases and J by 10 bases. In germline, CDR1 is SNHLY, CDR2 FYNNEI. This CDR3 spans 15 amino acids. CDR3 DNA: TGTGCCAGCAGTGACCGACCGGGACAGGGGTCACCCCTCCACTTT. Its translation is CASSDRPGQGSPLHF.

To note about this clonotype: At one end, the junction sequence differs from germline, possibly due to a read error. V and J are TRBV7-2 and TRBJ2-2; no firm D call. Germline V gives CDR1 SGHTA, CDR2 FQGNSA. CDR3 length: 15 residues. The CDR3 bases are TGTGCCAGCAGCTTAGTATTATCGAAGACCGGGGAGCTGTTTTTT. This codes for CASSLVLSKTGELFF.

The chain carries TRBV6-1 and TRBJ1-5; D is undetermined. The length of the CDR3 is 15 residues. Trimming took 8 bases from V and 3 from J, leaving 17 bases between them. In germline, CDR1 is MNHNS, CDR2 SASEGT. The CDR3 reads CASRSTGRNNQPQHF. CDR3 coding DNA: TGTGCCAGCCGGAGTACGGGGAGGAACAATCAGCCCCAGCATTTT.

Here the CDR3 reads CASSLYAGTAYEQYF. CDR3 coding DNA: TGTGCCAGCAGTTTATATGCGGGGACCGCCTACGAGCAGTACTTC. The gene calls are TRBV28 and TRBJ2-7, with D possibly matching TRBD2 (6 bases). V was trimmed by 1 base and J by 2 bases, leaving 12 bases between them. The germline V gene encodes CDR1 MDHEN and CDR2 SYDVKM. CDR3 length: 15 amino acids.

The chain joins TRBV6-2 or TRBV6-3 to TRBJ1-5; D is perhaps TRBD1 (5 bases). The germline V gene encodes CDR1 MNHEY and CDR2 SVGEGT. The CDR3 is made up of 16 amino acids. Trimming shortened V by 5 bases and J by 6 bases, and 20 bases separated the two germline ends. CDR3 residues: CASSILGAGRFQPQHF. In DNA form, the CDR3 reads TGTGCCAGCAGTATCCTAGGGGCAGGGCGGTTTCAGCCCCAGCATTTT.

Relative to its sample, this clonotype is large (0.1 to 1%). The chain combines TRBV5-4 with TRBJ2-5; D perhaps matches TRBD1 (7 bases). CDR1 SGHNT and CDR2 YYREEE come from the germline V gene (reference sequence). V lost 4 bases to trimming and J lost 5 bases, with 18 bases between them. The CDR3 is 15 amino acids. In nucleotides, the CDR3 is TGTGCCAGCAGCCCGATTGGAGGGGGCGGGGAGACCCAGTACTTC. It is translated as CASSPIGGGGETQYF.

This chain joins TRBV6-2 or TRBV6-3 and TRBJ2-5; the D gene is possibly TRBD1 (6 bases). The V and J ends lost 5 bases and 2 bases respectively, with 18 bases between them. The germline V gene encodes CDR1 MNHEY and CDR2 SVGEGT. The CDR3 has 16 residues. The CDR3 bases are TGTGCCAGCAGTGCCCACAGGGCCCCCCAACAAGAGACCCAGTACTTC. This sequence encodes CASSAHRAPQQETQYF.